The rows below give T cell receptor beta chains drawn from one sample of a study of blood T cell repertoires in COVID-19. This table comes from immunoSEQ multiplex PCR, and its TCRdb copy is limited to in-frame clones, with some not included. This sample has 130,000 to 150,000 clones, with 84% found just once. Sequenced: peripheral blood. These TCRs come from a human donor in a cohort sampled during active COVID-19. The CDR3 runs from the conserved cysteine through the conserved F or W. The D gene is left open where the match is weak. Size is stated for part of the rows, as once, few or many counts, or as a class when the clone is expanded.

>NA|TRBD1|TRBJ2-7|TRBV6-2/TRBV6-3
TGTGCCAGCAGTTACGGGACAGGAGCCTCCTACGAGCAGTACTTC
CASSYGTGASYEQYF
>few|TRBD1|TRBJ1-6|TRBV19
TGTGCCAGTAGTATAGGTTACGGCAGGGGGACTGGGCCACCCCTCCACTTT
CASSIGYGRGTGPPLHF
>few|TRBD1|TRBJ1-5|TRBV5-4
TGTGCCAGCAGCCCCGGACAGGGGGGCAATCAGCCCCAGCATTTT
CASSPGQGGNQPQHF
>NA|NA|TRBJ1-2|TRBV5-4
TGTGCCAGCAGCGGATTGACAGGTCCCTATGGCTACACCTTC
CASSGLTGPYGYTF
>NA|NA|TRBJ1-4|TRBV5-1
TGCGCCAGCGGCCGGGAGGACGGCCTTAATGAAAAACTGTTTTTT
CASGREDGLNEKLFF
>NA|NA|TRBJ2-4|TRBV19
TGTGCCAGTAGTATATACCCCCGGGATGCCAAAAACATTCAGTACTTC
CASSIYPRDAKNIQYF
>once|TRBD1|TRBJ1-1|TRBV11-3
TGTGCCAGCAGCCCCCGGACAGGATACACTGAAGCTTTCTTT
CASSPRTGYTEAFF
>NA|NA|TRBJ2-7|TRBV28
TGTGCCAGCAGTTCTCCCGGGAGAATTCCCTACGAGCAGTACTTC
CASSSPGRIPYEQYF
>NA|NA|TRBJ2-6|TRBV5-1
TGCGCCAGCAGCCCTAGGACAGCCAGCTCTGGGGCCAACGTCCTGACTTTC
CASSPRTASSGANVLTF
>few|TRBD1|TRBJ1-5|TRBV7-8
TGTGCCAGCAGCCTCTGGACAGGGATAAATCAGCCCCAGCATTTT
CASSLWTGINQPQHF
>NA|NA|TRBJ2-7|TRBV28
TGTGCCAGCTTGCGGGGAGGCTCCTACGAGCAGTACTTC
CASLRGGSYEQYF
>few|NA|TRBJ1-2|TRBV11-2
TGTGCCAGCAGCGCCGGGAGGCCACCCAACTATGGCTACACCTTC
CASSAGRPPNYGYTF
>NA|TRBD1|TRBJ2-3|TRBV5-1
TGCGCCAGCAGCTACCATAAGGGACAGAAAAGCACAGATACGCAGTATTTT
CASSYHKGQKSTDTQYF
>NA|NA|TRBJ1-5|TRBV2
TGTGCCAGCGCAGATAGCAATCAGCCCCAGCATTTT
CASADSNQPQHF
>few|TRBD2|TRBJ2-5|TRBV15
TGTGCCACCAGCAGAGACCCAGCGGGGGGCCAAGAGACCCAGTACTTC
CATSRDPAGGQETQYF
>NA|NA|TRBJ1-2|TRBV12-3/TRBV12-4
TGTGCCAGCAGGGGGACTTCTAACTATGGCTACACCTTC
CASRGTSNYGYTF
>NA|TRBD1|TRBJ2-1|TRBV4-1
TGCGCCAGCGGTCCCTCCGGGACAGGGGATGAGCAGTTCTTC
CASGPSGTGDEQFF
>NA|TRBD2|TRBJ2-7|TRBV4-2
TGTGCCAGCAGCCAAGATTCGGCGGGGGGCCCTCTTGGCGAGCAGTACTTC
CASSQDSAGGPLGEQYF
>once|TRBD1|TRBJ2-4|TRBV12-3/TRBV12-4
TGTGCCAGCAATGGCAGGGGGAGTAGCATTCAGTACTTC
CASNGRGSSIQYF
>NA|TRBD1|TRBJ1-1|TRBV5-1
TGCGCCAGCAGCTGGAGGGACAGCCCGAACACTGAAGCTTTCTTT
CASSWRDSPNTEAFF
>NA|NA|TRBJ1-2|TRBV5-1
TGCGCCAGCAGCCCGACATCCCTGACAAATGGCTACACCTTC
CASSPTSLTNGYTF
>NA|TRBD1|TRBJ2-3|TRBV11-3
TGTGCCAGCAGCATTCAGGGGGGCACAGATACGCAGTATTTT
CASSIQGGTDTQYF
>NA|NA|TRBJ2-3|TRBV27
TGTGCCAGCAGATGGGGCAGCACAGATACGCAGTATTTT
CASRWGSTDTQYF
>NA|NA|TRBJ1-3|TRBV6-5
TGTGCCAGCACCCGGACAGATACTGGAAACACCATATATTTT
CASTRTDTGNTIYF
>NA|TRBD1|TRBJ1-1|TRBV12-5
TGTGCTAGTGGTTTGGTTTTGACAGGGAGCTTCACTGAAGCTTTCTTT
CASGLVLTGSFTEAFF
>NA|NA|TRBJ1-1|TRBV18
TGTGCCAGCTCACCCCGGAGGGTCACTGAAGCTTTCTTT
CASSPRRVTEAFF
>NA|NA|TRBJ1-1|TRBV19
TGTGCCAGTGCAGTTGACAGGAACACTGAAGCTTTCTTT
CASAVDRNTEAFF
>NA|NA|TRBJ1-2|TRBV4-1
TGCGCCAGCAGCCGATTACCGGACAGAGGTAACTATGGCTACACCTTC
CASSRLPDRGNYGYTF
>once|NA|TRBJ2-7|TRBV6-5
TGTGCCAGCAGTCCCTCGGGGTCCGGTTTGTTGCACTTC
CASSPSGSGLLHF
>NA|NA|TRBJ2-3|TRBV9
TGTGCCAGCAGCGTAGGATCAGGGGCAGGGACAGATACGCAGTATTTT
CASSVGSGAGTDTQYF
>NA|NA|TRBJ1-2|TRBV11-3
TGTGCCAGCAGCTCGCTCCGGAACGGAGGAGGTGGCTACACCTTC
CASSSLRNGGGGYTF
>NA|NA|TRBJ1-5|TRBV18
TGTGCCAGCTCACCTAAGGGCAGGGTGATGGAAAGCAATCAGCCCCAGCATTTT
CASSPKGRVMESNQPQHF
>few|TRBD1|TRBJ1-2|TRBV24-1
TGTGCCACCAGTGGGGACAGGGGATCGGATGGCTACACCTTC
CATSGDRGSDGYTF
>NA|NA|TRBJ2-7|TRBV2
TGTGCCACCGGGCAGGGGTACGAGCAGTACTTC
CATGQGYEQYF
>NA|TRBD1|TRBJ1-6|TRBV7-6
TGTGCCAGCAGCTCAGGACAGGGTGGGAATTCACCCCTCCACTTT
CASSSGQGGNSPLHF